This TCR beta chain was recorded in a study of human T cells and chemical hapten exposure. Study in general: Patch tests applied 0.01% DPC to the upper back and were scored after 6 days. Study-wide results and limits: DPC sensitization left the count of TCRs above 1 in 1000 unchanged.

Between the trimmed V and J ends, which lost 5 bases and 4 bases, there was a span of 18 bases. Germline CDR1 MNHEY, CDR2 SVGAGI. There are 15 residues in the CDR3. The time point is: patch test 3, about 24 weeks after DPC sensitization. Treatment described: therapeutic diphenylcyclopropenone sensitization with weekly scalp DPC. This clonotype was seen repeatedly, ten times or more. Its antigen is still unknown. During construction of the library, unique molecular identifiers were attached to individual cDNA molecules for quantitative, reproducible TCR counting. Authors' methods: TCR counts had a median of about 99,000 per sample and spanned about 20,000 to 750,000. TCRdb processed the RACE reads anew with MiXCR; each CDR3 protein has one entry. The V and J calls come from TCRdb's annotation, not from the publication. The sample holds about 90,000 distinct CDR3 sequences, approximately 10% seen once.

The chain uses TRBV6-5 and TRBJ2-7, with TRBD1 as a possible D gene (6 bases). The input for sequencing was whole blood, taken in connection with sensitization to the hapten diphenylcyclopropenone (DPC). This TCR derives from a woman aged 25-40 years with alopecia areata. Some clones in this sample may be carry-over from other donors' samples. The CDR3 bases are TGTGCCAGCAGTACCTTACAGGGTTTGGCGTACGAGCAGTACTTC. Translating gives CASSTLQGLAYEQYF.